The sequence of this T cell receptor (beta chain) was determined in a study of shared clonotypes between healthy human individuals. Study findings and constraints: Blood was the only sampled material, and tissue repertoires likely differ.

Naive CD8 cells were CD45RO-negative, positively selected for CCR7, excluding terminally differentiated effector memory CD45RA+ cells. All participating donors were Caucasian adults from Nashville, Tennessee. A remark on this clone: The target antigen is unknown. Other nucleotide sequences in the sample specify the same CDR3.

Assay used: immunoSEQ multiplex PCR; TCRdb lists only in-frame clones, some missing. The sample gives hundreds of thousands of clones, about 90% of which show up once; approximately 25% is in the top ten. V trimming: 2 bases; J trimming: 0 bases; junction bases outside the gene matches: 0. This CDR3 contains 14 residues. Germline V CDR1 and CDR2: SGDLS, YYNGEE. Sequencing used naive CD8+ T cells sorted from blood. The clonotype was recovered from a man younger than 45 in good health. V is TRBV9 and J is TRBJ2-3; 7 bases match TRBD2. The chain's CDR3 is CASSVGGSTDTQYF. The DNA for the CDR3 is TGTGCCAGCAGCGTGGGAGGGAGCACAGATACGCAGTATTTT.